Each of the 27 T cell receptor beta chains below was sequenced from the same sample in a study of beta chain features in type 1 diabetes. What was sequenced were expressed TCRB transcripts, since all of the isolated RNA had been reverse transcribed. Assay used: immunoSEQ multiplex PCR; TCRdb lists only in-frame clones, some missing. The table records hundreds of thousands of clones, 17% of them present only once. Sequenced material: naive CD4+ T cells from blood. The receptors originated from a woman between 18 and 29 years old in good health.

Of note for this clone: Other DNA sequences from this sample encode an identical CDR3 as well. The chain has TRBV5-1 and TRBJ2-7; TRBD2 matches 11 bases. With 1 base clipped from V and 1 base from J, the junction kept 4 bases outside the gene matches. The germline V gene encodes CDR1 SGHRS and CDR2 YFSETQ. The length of the CDR3 is 16 residues. CDR3: CASSLRGTSGSYEQYF. The CDR3 coding sequence is TGCGCCAGCAGCTTGAGAGGGACTAGCGGATCCTACGAGCAGTACTTC.

V and J are TRBV6-5 and TRBJ2-5, with 13 bases aligning to TRBD2. J lost 1 base, V lost 8 bases, and 4 bases had no gene match. Germline V gene data show CDR1 as MNHEY and CDR2 as SVGAGI. The CDR3 has 15 residues. CDR3 nucleotides: TGTGCCAGCGGCGGGACTAGCGGGGCCCAAGAGACCCAGTACTTC. This sequence encodes CASGGTSGAQETQYF.

V and J are TRBV5-4 and TRBJ2-5, with TRBD2 matching over 12 bases. Germline loops: CDR1 SGHNT, CDR2 YYREEE (reference sequence). V was pared by 3 bases and J by 5 bases, with 5 bases of the junction left unmatched. The CDR3 covers 15 residues. The CDR3 protein is CASSSRLAGVETQYF. The CDR3 DNA follows: TGTGCCAGCAGCTCGAGACTAGCGGGAGTTGAGACCCAGTACTTC.

The chain has TRBV13 and TRBJ1-2; D is perhaps TRBD1 (5 bases). The V end lost 0 bases, the J end lost 4 bases, and 9 bases lay between the germline ends. The CDR3 is 14 residues long. CDR1 and CDR2 (germline): PRHDT, FYEKMQ (reference sequence). The CDR3 loop reads CASSLGGLGYGYTF. CDR3 nucleotide sequence: TGTGCCAGCAGCTTAGGGGGACTTGGCTATGGCTACACCTTC.

This CDR3 is CASSLGEGIANSNQPQHF. DNA of the CDR3: TGTGCCAGCAGCTTAGGAGAAGGGATTGCCAATAGCAATCAGCCCCAGCATTTT. The V and J genes are TRBV7-9 and TRBJ1-5, with D hard to call. The CDR3 sequence is 18 residues long. Germline V CDR1 and CDR2: SEHNR, FQNEAQ (reference sequence). Trimming took 1 base from V and 0 from J, leaving 16 bases between them.

This clone was counted a few times. V and J are TRBV29-1 and TRBJ2-3; D is perhaps TRBD1 (5 bases). Germline CDR1 SQVTM, CDR2 ANQGSEA. The CDR3 loop spans 14 amino acids. V lost 3 bases and J lost 10, with 20 bases in between. Here the CDR3 reads CSVEVWGVPAAQYF. CDR3 bases: TGCAGCGTTGAGGTTTGGGGCGTCCCGGCTGCGCAGTATTTT.

This clone has only a few counts. This rearrangement joins TRBV25-1 to TRBJ2-2, with 9 bases aligning to TRBD1. Per the germline V gene, CDR1 is MGHDK and CDR2 is SYGVNS. CDR3 length: 16 amino acids. CDR3 coding DNA: TGTCCCCCCAGAGGAAACAGGGGGCGTAACACCGGGGAGCTGTTTTTT. The encoded protein is CPPRGNRGRNTGELFF.

The gene calls are TRBV7-3 and TRBJ1-3; D is ambiguous. The V and J ends lost 0 bases and 1 base respectively, with 7 bases between them. The CDR3 spans 15 residues. CDR1 and CDR2 (germline): SGHTA, FQGTGA. The CDR3 region is CASSLTSASGNTIYF. Here the CDR3 DNA reads TGTGCCAGCAGCTTAACCTCAGCATCTGGAAACACCATATATTTT.

V gene TRBV6-5 combines with J gene TRBJ1-5; D is undetermined. Germline CDR1 is MNHEY and CDR2 is SVGAGI. The CDR3 covers 13 residues. Between the trimmed V and J ends, which lost 7 bases and 6 bases, there was a span of 13 bases. CDR3 in DNA: TGTGCCAGCAATAGACACAATTCTCAGCCCCAGCATTTT. Protein sequence: CASNRHNSQPQHF.

The chain couples TRBV6-1 to TRBJ2-1, with D perhaps assigned TRBD1 or TRBD2 (5 bases each). Germline CDR1 and CDR2: MNHNS and SASEGT. The CDR3 is 13 amino acids. Trimming took off 8 bases at V and 5 bases at J, with 13 bases between the two ends. In DNA form, the CDR3 reads TGTGCCAGCCGGGGCCCGGGGAACAATGAGCAGTTCTTC. It encodes CASRGPGNNEQFF.

The rearrangement uses TRBV6-6 and TRBJ2-7; the D gene is possibly TRBD1 (6 bases). In germline, CDR1 is MNHNY, CDR2 SVGAGI (reference sequence). Trimming pared 6 bases from V and 1 base from J, leaving 19 bases between. CDR3 length equals 16 residues. CDR3 nucleotide sequence: TGTGCCAGCAGAAGGGAACAGGGCTCAGCTTCCTACGAGCAGTACTTC. It is translated as CASRREQGSASYEQYF.

The rearrangement links TRBV5-5 to TRBJ2-2; D may correspond to TRBD1 or TRBD2 (5 bases each). Trimming cost V 0 bases and J 4 bases, with 13 bases left between them. This CDR3 region has 16 residues. CDR1 is SGHKS, CDR2 YYEKEE, per germline (reference sequence). CDR3 sequence: CASSLVGGSVTGELFF. Written as DNA, the CDR3 is TGTGCCAGCAGCTTGGTTGGGGGAAGCGTCACCGGGGAGCTGTTTTTT.

This clone was observed a handful of times. The chain couples TRBV28 to TRBJ2-1; 7 positions match TRBD2. CDR1 MDHEN and CDR2 SYDVKM come from the germline V gene. This CDR3 has 13 amino acids. Trimming removed 7 bases from V and 9 bases from J; junction bases left unmatched: 9. In nucleotides, the CDR3 is TGTGCCAGCACCTTAACGGGCGGGGGTGAGCAGTTCTTC. Protein sequence: CASTLTGGGEQFF.

V usage is TRBV11-2 and J usage is TRBJ2-7; TRBD2 agrees at 15 bases. The CDR3 is 16 residues long. Germline V lookup: CDR1 SGHAT, CDR2 FQNNGV. Losses at the gene ends were 5 bases for V and 2 bases for J; bases not matched to a gene: 4. The CDR3 DNA reads TGTGCCAGCAGCACGGGACTAGCGGGAGGCACCTACGAGCAGTACTTC. It codes for CASSTGLAGGTYEQYF.

This clone was recorded a few times. The chain couples TRBV18 to TRBJ1-3; no clear D. Germline V CDR1 and CDR2: KGHSH, LQKENI. Trimming removed 4 bases from V and 2 bases from J, with 9 bases in between. The CDR3 is made up of 14 amino acids. CDR3 in amino acids: CASSRQGPGNTIYF. DNA of the CDR3: TGTGCCAGCTCACGTCAAGGCCCTGGAAACACCATATATTTT. Complete variable domain (other parts from reference TRBV18 and TRBJ1-3): NAGVMQNPRHLVRRRGQEARLRCSPMKGHSHVYWYRQLPEEGLKFMVYLQKENIIDESGMPKERFSAEFPKEGPSILRIQQVVRGDSAAYFCASSRQGPGNTIYFGEGSWLTVV.

The gene calls are TRBV28 and TRBJ2-7; the D call may be TRBD1 or TRBD2 (5 bases each). There are 14 residues in the CDR3. Germline V gives CDR1 MDHEN, CDR2 SYDVKM. The ends were cut back, 4 bases at V and 3 bases at J, with 13 bases in the middle. The CDR3 region is CASSSAGTLYEQYF. The CDR3 coding sequence is TGTGCCAGCAGTTCCGCCGGGACCCTCTACGAGCAGTACTTC.

The genes are TRBV5-4 and TRBJ2-5; 7 bases agree with TRBD1. Germline trimming cut 0 bases from V and 1 base from J; bases unmatched to any gene: 3. CDR3 length equals 15 residues. In germline, CDR1 is SGHNT, CDR2 YYREEE (reference sequence). The CDR3 reads CASSLDQGVQETQYF. CDR3 DNA sequence: TGTGCCAGCAGCTTGGACCAGGGGGTCCAAGAGACCCAGTACTTC.

This clone was detected only a few times. The chain links TRBV5-1 to TRBJ2-4; 9 bases match TRBD2. The J segment lost 12 bases and the V segment lost 0 bases, leaving 13 bases of the junction unmatched. Germline V gives CDR1 SGHRS, CDR2 YFSETQ. The CDR3 spans 16 residues. CDR3 in amino acids: CASSLGLAGSSLPQYF. For the CDR3, the DNA is TGCGCCAGCAGCTTGGGGCTAGCGGGATCGTCGCTACCTCAGTACTTC.

The gene calls are TRBV7-2 and TRBJ1-5; TRBD1 matches 7 bases. V shed 4 bases, J shed 6 bases, and the junction held 3 bases outside the gene matches. The CDR3 runs to 13 residues. CDR1 is SGHTA and CDR2 is FQGNSA in the germline V gene. The CDR3 sequence: CASSSGGGQPQHF. The CDR3 coding sequence is TGTGCCAGCAGCTCAGGGGGGGGTCAGCCCCAGCATTTT.

In its sample, this clone was seen a few times. The V and J genes are TRBV15 and TRBJ2-1; a possible D gene is TRBD2 (6 bases). Germline V gene sequence: CDR1 LNHNV, CDR2 YYDKDF (reference sequence). The CDR3 runs 15 residues. The ends were cut back, 0 bases at V and 8 bases at J, with 14 bases in the middle. CDR3 amino acids: CATSRDHVGRDEQFF. CDR3 in DNA: TGTGCCACCAGCAGAGATCATGTCGGGAGAGATGAGCAGTTCTTC.

The rearrangement links TRBV4-2 to TRBJ2-7; no firm D call. The CDR3 runs 16 residues. Per germline, CDR1 LGHNA and CDR2 YNFKEQ. Trimming took off 4 bases at V and 3 bases at J, with 19 bases between the two ends. CDR3 DNA: TGTGCCAGCAGCCTTGACGCCAGCCGATACAGCTACGAGCAGTACTTC. Its translation is CASSLDASRYSYEQYF.

There are a few counts of this clone. The chain has TRBV28 and TRBJ2-5, with D unresolved. The CDR3 is 12 amino acids. Trimming took 3 bases from V and 4 from J, leaving 6 bases between them. The germline V gene encodes CDR1 MDHEN and CDR2 SYDVKM. The DNA for the CDR3 is TGTGCCAGCAGTTTGTGGGCAGAGACCCAGTACTTC. This codes for CASSLWAETQYF.

This clone was detected only a few times. The V gene is TRBV6-5, the J gene TRBJ2-7; perhaps TRBD1 as D (5 bases). V gave up 8 bases and J gave up 5 bases, with 16 bases separating them. Germline CDR1 and CDR2: MNHEY and SVGAGI. The CDR3 is made up of 13 amino acids. The CDR3 sequence is CASGFQGFHEQYF. The CDR3 region has the DNA TGTGCCAGCGGGTTCCAGGGATTCCACGAGCAGTACTTC.

This clone was detected only once. This chain uses TRBV28 with TRBJ2-1; 7 bases are shared with TRBD2. CDR3 length equals 16 residues. Germline loops: CDR1 MDHEN, CDR2 SYDVKM. The V gene end was trimmed by 4 bases and the J gene end by 3 bases; junction bases not matched to a gene: 9. The CDR3 sequence: CASSSSTSDVYNEQFF. CDR3 nucleotide sequence: TGTGCCAGCAGTTCTAGCACTAGCGACGTCTACAATGAGCAGTTCTTC.

This clone has more than one count but fewer than ten. The chain recombines TRBV7-2 with TRBJ2-3; no clear D. Germline V CDR1 and CDR2: SGHTA, FQGNSA. V was trimmed by 3 bases and J by 4 bases, leaving 11 bases between them. The CDR3 length is 14 residues. The CDR3 DNA sequence: TGTGCCAGCAGCTTGGTTTGGGTCGCAGATACGCAGTATTTT. Its protein is CASSLVWVADTQYF.

There are a few counts of this clone. V gene TRBV10-3 combines with J gene TRBJ2-3; 8 bases are shared with TRBD2. Germline V gene lookup returns CDR1 ENHRY and CDR2 SYGVKD. Losses at the gene ends were 0 bases for V and 3 bases for J; bases not matched to a gene: 5. The CDR3 runs 16 residues. In DNA form, the CDR3 reads TGTGCCATCAGTGAGTCTGGAGCGGGAGAGACAGATACGCAGTATTTT. Protein: CAISESGAGETDTQYF.

This clone has more than one count but fewer than ten. The junction shows a germline mismatch at one end, possibly a read error. The V and J genes are TRBV11-2 and TRBJ2-2, with D perhaps matching TRBD1 (5 bases). CDR1 and CDR2 from the germline V gene are SGHAT and FQNNGV. The CDR3 spans 11 residues. The CDR3 spells CASRATGELFF. The CDR3 DNA reads as TGTGCAAGCAGGGCGACCGGGGAGCTGTTTTTT.